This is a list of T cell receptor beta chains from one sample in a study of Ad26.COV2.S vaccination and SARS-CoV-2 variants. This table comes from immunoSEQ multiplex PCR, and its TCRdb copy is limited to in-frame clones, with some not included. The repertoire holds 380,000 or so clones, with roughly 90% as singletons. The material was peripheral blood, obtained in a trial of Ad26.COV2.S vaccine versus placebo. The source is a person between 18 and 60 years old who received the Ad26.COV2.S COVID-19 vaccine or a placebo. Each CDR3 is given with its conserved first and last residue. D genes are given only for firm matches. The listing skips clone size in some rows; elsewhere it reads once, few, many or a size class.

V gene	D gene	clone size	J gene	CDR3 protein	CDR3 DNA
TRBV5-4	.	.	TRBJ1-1	CASSLGMNTEAFF	TGTGCCAGCAGCTTGGGGATGAACACTGAAGCTTTCTTT
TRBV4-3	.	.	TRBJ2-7	CASSQDRANSFYEQYF	TGCGCCAGCAGCCAAGATCGGGCGAACAGCTTCTACGAGCAGTACTTC
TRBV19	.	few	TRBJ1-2	CASSIEGGYRGYTF	TGTGCCAGTAGTATAGAAGGTGGATATCGTGGCTACACCTTC
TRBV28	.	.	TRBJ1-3	CASSPGGSGNTIYF	TGTGCCAGCAGCCCCGGAGGATCTGGAAACACCATATATTTT
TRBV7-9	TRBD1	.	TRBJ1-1	CASSLPGTGNTEAFF	TGTGCCAGCAGCTTACCCGGGACAGGGAACACTGAAGCTTTCTTT
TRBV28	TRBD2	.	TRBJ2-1	CASSLPLLAGGPGEQFF	TGTGCCAGCAGTTTGCCTCTACTAGCGGGAGGGCCCGGTGAGCAGTTCTTC
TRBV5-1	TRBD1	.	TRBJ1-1	CASSQTGGLTEAFF	TGCGCCAGCAGCCAGACAGGGGGCCTCACTGAAGCTTTCTTT
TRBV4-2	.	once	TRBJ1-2	CASSQDGRVDGYTF	TGTGCCAGCAGCCAAGACGGCAGGGTGGATGGCTACACCTTC
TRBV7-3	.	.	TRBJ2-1	CASSLSPDRYNEQFF	TGTGCCAGCAGCTTATCCCCGGACAGATACAATGAGCAGTTCTTC
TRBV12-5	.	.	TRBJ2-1	CASGSPQSSYNEQFF	TGTGCTAGTGGTTCACCTCAGAGCTCCTACAATGAGCAGTTCTTC
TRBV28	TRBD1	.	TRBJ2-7	CASSYGGQVKREQYF	TGTGCCAGCAGTTACGGAGGACAGGTCAAGAGGGAGCAGTACTTC
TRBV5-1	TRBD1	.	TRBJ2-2	CASSLAWTGSTGELFF	TGCGCCAGCAGCTTGGCCTGGACAGGGTCCACCGGGGAGCTGTTTTTT
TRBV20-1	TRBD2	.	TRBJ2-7	CSASPSGSPEQYF	TGCAGTGCTAGTCCTAGCGGGAGCCCCGAGCAGTACTTC
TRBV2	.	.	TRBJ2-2	CASSRVTGELFF	TGTGCCAGCAGCAGGGTGACCGGGGAGCTGTTTTTT
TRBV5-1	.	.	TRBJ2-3	CASSLSSTDTQYF	TGCGCCAGCAGCTTATCTAGCACAGATACGCAGTATTTT
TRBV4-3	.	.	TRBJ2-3	CASSLSGTSTDTQYF	TGCGCCAGCAGCCTCTCCGGGACTAGCACAGATACGCAGTATTTT